This paragraph reports one T cell receptor beta chain. Its antigen remains undetermined. Qualities for individual bases were not recorded, and no much larger clone is one base off. This entry comes from a study of spatial heterogeneity in lung cancer (dated by TCRdb to between 2018 and 2021). Context from the whole study: More beta-chain than alpha-chain transcripts were consistently detected, likely reflecting higher beta-chain transcript abundance. In the raw uncorrected reads, each unique combination of TCR and UMI appeared on average more than ten times. The study quantitatively compared TCR alpha and beta repertoires across multiple tumor regions, matched nontumor lung and blood in non-small cell lung cancer. Nonsynonymous mutation counts, determined by whole-exome sequencing of tumor tissue, were related to features of the TCR repertoire. At surgery, 200 to 250 tumor regions, around 64 matched nontumor lung samples and about 56 PBMC samples were TCR-sequenced for both alpha and beta chains. Overall study results and their limits: Additional single-cell paired TCR alpha and beta sequencing was considered necessary to confirm, at a functional level, the hypothesis that regional TCRs recognize regional mutations. Ubiquitous expanded tumor TCRs were detected in blood more often at tumor resection than at routine follow-up.

This specimen's time point label, interpreted: sample taken at primary tumor resection. Whole RNA extracted from tumor and nontumor lung tissue, or from cryopreserved PBMC samples, was used for TCR sequencing without cell sorting. The donors were about 65 patients from the lung TRACERx cohort who had early-stage, untreated non-small cell lung cancer. Only patients for whom sufficient RNA was available from at least two tumor regions were selected for TCR sequencing. The library was built by means of 5' RACE. TCRdb names NextSeq 500 as the instrument used. In the TCR library protocol, a unique molecular identifier was attached to each TCR cDNA molecule so that PCR and sequencing errors could be corrected. In the authors' own workflow: TCR identification, UMI-based error correction and CDR3 extraction were performed with Decombinator tools. Expanded TCRs were defined as those above a frequency of 2 per 1,000, corresponding to the top 1% of the tumor frequency distribution. Rényi diversity was computed with the R vegan package after subsampling each repertoire 100 times to 5,000 TCRs. CDR3 similarity networks were constructed using string-kernel similarity of amino acid triplets, with links drawn between CDR3s whose pairwise similarity was above 0.82. The public reads were quality trimmed at Q25 with fastp and then assembled into clones with MiXCR by TCRdb, keeping productive beta chains. Identical CDR3 protein sequences are pooled into one entry, listed with their most common genes and DNA. These V and J calls are TCRdb output, not the study's own analysis. Within this sample are 40,000 to 45,000 distinct CDR3 sequences, with about 13% of them counted one time only. The top ten clonotypes cover around three fifths of the sample.

From the germline V gene, CDR1 is SGHTA and CDR2 is FQGNSA. Inclusive of the bounding cysteine and phenylalanine, the CDR3 is 12 residues long. The retained sequence is limited to the CDR3, 36 bases, with the frame set at the first base. V is cut back by 5 bases and J by 4 bases, with 1 base in the junction unmatched. Material: PBMCs, obtained at surgery. The chain couples TRBV7-2 to TRBJ2-5; TRBD1 fits 7 bases in the junction. This TCR was sampled from a male donor with early-stage non-small cell lung cancer. The CDR3 has the sequence CASSRTGETQYF. Read as DNA, the sequence is TGTGCCAGCAGCCGGACAGGAGAGACCCAGTACTTC.